Below are 23 T cell receptor beta chains sequenced from a single sample in a study of blood T cells in healthy people across ages. Using a J-beta primer mix together with a sample-barcoded 5' primer, a second PCR was run for about 6 to 11 cycles. TCRdb independently ran MiXCR on the 5' RACE reads; one entry per CDR3 protein. The table shows 1.8 million or so distinct CDR3 sequences, with around 42% occurring only once. The sample consisted of blood. The receptors shown here come from a human donor in good health.

The sample holds a few counts of this clonotype. CDR3 DNA sequence: TGTGCCAGCATCGGGCAGGGCCACCCTCAGCCCCAGCATTTT. Translated: CASIGQGHPQPQHF. The V and J genes are TRBV28 and TRBJ1-5; possible D gene TRBD1, 5 bases. Germline CDR1 MDHEN, CDR2 SYDVKM. Trimming took 7 bases from V and 6 from J, leaving 16 bases between them. This CDR3 has 14 residues.

This chain joins TRBV7-2 and TRBJ2-7; D unclear. V was pared by 7 bases and J by 1 base, with 8 bases between. CDR1 and CDR2 (germline): SGHTA, FQGNSA. This CDR3 spans 12 amino acids. This CDR3 reads CASNLGSYEQYF. In DNA form, the CDR3 reads TGTGCCAGCAACCTGGGGTCCTACGAGCAGTACTTC.

This clonotype was detected a few times. The CDR3 sequence: CASSDFSGKYTDTQYF. CDR3 in DNA: TGTGCCAGCAGTGACTTTAGCGGGAAGTACACAGATACGCAGTATTTT. The V and J genes are TRBV25-1 and TRBJ2-3, with 8 bases that match TRBD2. J gave up 2 bases and V 3 bases, and 7 bases lay outside the gene matches. The CDR3 length is 16 residues. Germline V gene sequence: CDR1 MGHDK, CDR2 SYGVNS.

This clonotype was seen more than once but under ten times. The chain couples TRBV20-1 to TRBJ2-1; TRBD1 might be the D (5 bases). The germline V gene has CDR1 DFQATT and CDR2 SNEGSKA (reference sequence). CDR3 length equals 15 residues. Trimming removed 0 bases from V and 4 bases from J, with 13 bases in between. This chain's CDR3 is CSARDPLDSYNEQFF. In nucleotides, the CDR3 is TGCAGTGCTAGAGATCCCCTAGACAGTTACAATGAGCAGTTCTTC.

In DNA, the CDR3 is TGCGCCAGCAGCCAAGGCCTTCGACTTTACACTGAAGCTTTCTTT. Protein sequence: CASSQGLRLYTEAFF. The chain joins TRBV4-3 to TRBJ1-1; D is unresolved. CDR3 size: 15 residues. Between the trimmed V and J ends, which lost 1 base and 3 bases, there was a span of 12 bases. Germline CDR1 is LGHNA and CDR2 is YSLEER.

This clonotype was picked up a small number of times. Here the CDR3 reads CASSLTGIGGDEQYF. CDR3 in DNA: TGTGCCAGCAGCTTAACAGGGATAGGGGGCGACGAGCAGTACTTC. The chain has TRBV7-9 and TRBJ2-7; 7 nucleotides line up with TRBD1. The V segment lost 2 bases and the J segment 5 bases; nucleotides outside the gene matches: 9. Germline V CDR1 and CDR2: SEHNR, FQNEAQ (reference sequence). The CDR3 runs 15 residues.

V is TRBV20-1 and J is TRBJ2-6; the D is unclear. V was cut by 5 bases and J by 2 bases, with 13 bases left in between. CDR3 length: 15 residues. Germline CDR1 and CDR2: DFQATT and SNEGSKA (reference sequence). The CDR3 sequence: CSAPNGVAGANVLTF. The CDR3 DNA reads TGCAGTGCTCCTAATGGGGTTGCTGGGGCCAACGTCCTGACTTTC.

In this sample, this clonotype turned up once. The rearrangement links TRBV12-3 or TRBV12-4 to TRBJ1-6, with D perhaps matching TRBD1 (5 bases). V lost 7 bases and J 7 bases, leaving 17 bases between the germline ends. There are 15 residues in the CDR3. Here the CDR3 reads CASMVRQGENSPLHF. The CDR3 DNA sequence: TGTGCCAGCATGGTTCGGCAGGGTGAAAATTCACCCCTCCACTTT.

In its sample, this clonotype was seen a few times. The chain couples TRBV5-1 to TRBJ2-1; 7 bases are shared with TRBD1. The germline gives CDR1 SGHRS, CDR2 YFSETQ. The J segment lost 4 bases and the V segment lost 4 bases, leaving 8 bases of the junction unmatched. The CDR3 has 15 amino acids. In DNA, the CDR3 is TGCGCCAGCAGCGCAACAGGGGCCCCTTACAATGAGCAGTTCTTC. This sequence encodes CASSATGAPYNEQFF.

This chain uses TRBV20-1 with TRBJ2-4; perhaps TRBD1 as D (5 bases). The CDR3 has 11 residues. The germline V gene has CDR1 DFQATT and CDR2 SNEGSKA (reference sequence). The V end was cut by 6 bases, the J end by 8 bases, with 11 bases between. CDR3 sequence (DNA): TGCAGTGCCCAGGGTGGGGACATTCAGTACTTC. This translates into CSAQGGDIQYF.

V gene TRBV10-3 combines with J gene TRBJ2-7; perhaps TRBD1 as D (6 bases). Germline V gene data show CDR1 as ENHRY and CDR2 as SYGVKD. With 2 bases removed from V and 1 base from J, the gap between germline ends came to 12 bases. This CDR3 comprises 15 residues. The DNA of the CDR3 is TGTGCCATCAGTGAGGCCGACAGGACATCCTACGAGCAGTACTTC. Its translation is CAISEADRTSYEQYF.

The chain is built from TRBV7-2 and TRBJ1-2; TRBD1 matches 10 bases. The CDR3 covers 16 residues. Germline assignment: CDR1 SGHTA and CDR2 FQGNSA. The V segment lost 0 bases and the J segment 6 bases; nucleotides outside the gene matches: 7. The CDR3 region is CASSLALGTGVDGYTF. CDR3 in DNA: TGTGCCAGCAGCTTAGCGCTTGGGACAGGGGTTGATGGCTACACCTTC.

Remarks on this clonotype: A junction boundary mismatches the germline segment, possibly from a read error. This sequence joins TRBV27 and TRBJ2-1, with D unclear. The CDR3 consists of 15 residues. Germline V CDR1 and CDR2: MNHEY, SMNVEV (reference sequence). The DNA for the CDR3 is TGTGCCAGCAGTATTAGTCCCTACTCCTACAATGGGCAGTTCTTC. Residues: CASSISPYSYNGQFF.

The chain combines TRBV5-1 with TRBJ2-7, with D unclear. Germline CDR1 reads SGHRS; CDR2 reads YFSETQ. Trimming cost V 4 bases and J 0 bases, with 14 bases left between them. The CDR3 is 15 residues long. CDR3 sequence (DNA): TGCGCCAGCAGCCCATTTGAGAGGAGCTCCTACGAGCAGTACTTC. Residues: CASSPFERSSYEQYF. Full variable domain (missing parts from reference TRBV5-1 and TRBJ2-7): KAGVTQTPRYLIKTRGQQVTLSCSPISGHRSVSWYQQTPGQGLQFLFEYFSETQRNKGNFPGRFSGRQFSNSRSEMNVSTLELGDSALYLCASSPFERSSYEQYFGPGTRLTVT.

This clonotype has only a few counts. The chain couples TRBV5-1 to TRBJ2-5, with no clear D. With 0 bases removed from V and 1 base from J, the gap between germline ends came to 7 bases. Germline lookup yields CDR1 SGHRS and CDR2 YFSETQ. The CDR3 spans 14 residues. The CDR3 DNA follows: TGCGCCAGCAGCTTGGAGCAGGTCCAAGAGACCCAGTACTTC. As protein: CASSLEQVQETQYF.

V and J are TRBV20-1 and TRBJ1-2; D ambiguous. The CDR3 totals 14 residues. V dropped 0 bases and J dropped 1 base, with 9 bases sitting between them. In germline, CDR1 is DFQATT, CDR2 SNEGSKA (reference sequence). CDR3 in amino acids: CSARDIQNNYGYTF. CDR3 in DNA: TGCAGTGCTAGAGATATACAGAATAACTATGGCTACACCTTC.

In this sample, this clonotype turned up a few times. The gene calls are TRBV29-1 and TRBJ2-1, with 9 bases fitting TRBD1. The CDR3 is 16 amino acids. Germline CDR1 SQVTM, CDR2 ANQGSEA. The ends lost 1 base at V and 6 bases at J; junction bases unmatched: 10. CDR3 region: CSVEARDRVVINEQFF. CDR3 DNA: TGCAGCGTTGAAGCCCGGGACAGGGTTGTTATCAATGAGCAGTTCTTC.

This clonotype appeared a few times. This rearrangement joins TRBV28 to TRBJ1-6; 9 bases agree with TRBD1. After removal of 5 bases from V and 8 bases from J, the junction contained 10 bases not matched to a gene. The CDR3 is made up of 16 amino acids. Germline values: CDR1 MDHEN, CDR2 SYDVKM. Here the CDR3 reads CASSQTQGAWDSPLHF. CDR3 in DNA: TGTGCCAGCAGTCAGACACAGGGGGCATGGGATTCACCCCTCCACTTT.

The J gene is TRBJ2-7, the V gene TRBV7-9; D call uncertain. V was trimmed by 1 base and J by 4 bases, leaving 11 bases between them. Per germline, CDR1 SEHNR and CDR2 FQNEAQ (reference sequence). This CDR3 contains 14 residues. The CDR3 reads CASSLGVWPYEQYF. CDR3 DNA sequence: TGTGCCAGCAGCTTAGGTGTATGGCCATACGAGCAGTACTTC.

This clonotype showed up just a few times. The rearrangement links TRBV20-1 to TRBJ2-3, with 8 positions matching TRBD2. The CDR3 totals 17 residues. The ends lost 0 bases at V and 2 bases at J; junction bases unmatched: 10. Germline V CDR1 and CDR2: DFQATT, SNEGSKA (reference sequence). The CDR3 protein is CSARDYRAGATTDTQYF. DNA for the CDR3: TGCAGTGCTAGAGATTATCGAGCGGGGGCAACCACAGATACGCAGTATTTT.

This clonotype was recorded a few times. One junction end does not reproduce the germline sequence, and a read error may be involved. CDR3 protein: CAGSFEGRGTYEQYF. For the CDR3, the DNA is TGTGCCGGCAGTTTCGAGGGCAGGGGTACTTACGAGCAGTACTTC. The chain is built from TRBV28 and TRBJ2-7; a weak D match, TRBD1 (6 bases). This CDR3 comprises 15 residues. Germline values: CDR1 MDHEN, CDR2 SYDVKM.

The rearrangement joins TRBV7-8 to TRBJ1-1, with TRBD1 as a possible D gene (5 bases). The CDR3 is 16 residues long. Trimming took off 1 base at V and 6 bases at J, with 18 bases between the two ends. Per germline, CDR1 SGHVS and CDR2 FQNEAQ. Written as DNA, the CDR3 is TGTGCCAGCAGCTTAGGGGTGGGACCCTTGCCACCTGAAGCTTTCTTT. It encodes CASSLGVGPLPPEAFF.

V gene TRBV20-1 combines with J gene TRBJ1-6; D unclear. V lost 6 bases and J lost 9, with 12 bases in between. Germline-derived CDR1 and CDR2 are DFQATT and SNEGSKA (reference sequence). The CDR3 totals 12 residues. DNA of the CDR3: TGCAGTGCAGTAAGTGGAAGTTCACCCCTCCACTTT. Translation gives CSAVSGSSPLHF.